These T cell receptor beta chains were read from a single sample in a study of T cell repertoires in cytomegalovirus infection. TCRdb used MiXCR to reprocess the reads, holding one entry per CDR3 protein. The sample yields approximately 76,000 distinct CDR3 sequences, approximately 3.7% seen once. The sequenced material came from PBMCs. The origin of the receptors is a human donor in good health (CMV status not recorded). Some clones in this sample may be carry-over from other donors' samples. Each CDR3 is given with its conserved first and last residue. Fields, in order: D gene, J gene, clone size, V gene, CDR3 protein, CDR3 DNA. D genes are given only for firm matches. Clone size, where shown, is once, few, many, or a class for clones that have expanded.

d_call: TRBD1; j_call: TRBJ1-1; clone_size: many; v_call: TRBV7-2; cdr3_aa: CASSTTGGAEAFF; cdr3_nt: TGTGCCAGCAGCACAACAGGGGGGGCTGAAGCTTTCTTT
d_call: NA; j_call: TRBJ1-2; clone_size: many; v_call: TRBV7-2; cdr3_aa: CASSLVAGYTF; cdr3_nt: TGTGCCAGCAGCTTAGTCGCTGGCTACACCTTC
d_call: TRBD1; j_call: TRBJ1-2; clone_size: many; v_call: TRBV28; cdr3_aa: CASSLSDRGDGYTF; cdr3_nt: TGTGCCAGCAGTTTATCAGACAGGGGTGATGGCTACACCTTC
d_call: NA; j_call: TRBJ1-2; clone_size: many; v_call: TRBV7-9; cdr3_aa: CASSLVETNYGYTF; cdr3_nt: TGTGCCAGCAGCTTAGTGGAAACTAACTATGGCTACACCTTC
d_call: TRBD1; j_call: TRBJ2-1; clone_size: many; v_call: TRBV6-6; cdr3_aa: CASSQDRAYEQFF; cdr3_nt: TGTGCCAGCAGTCAGGACAGGGCATATGAGCAGTTCTTC
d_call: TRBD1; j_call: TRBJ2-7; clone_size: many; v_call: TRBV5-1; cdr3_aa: CASSWGRTGITYEQYF; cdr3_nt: TGCGCCAGCAGCTGGGGAAGGACAGGGATAACCTACGAGCAGTACTTC
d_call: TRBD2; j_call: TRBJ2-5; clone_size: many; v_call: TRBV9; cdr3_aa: CASSVTPGGQETQYF; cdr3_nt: TGTGCCAGCAGCGTAACTCCGGGGGGACAAGAGACCCAGTACTTC
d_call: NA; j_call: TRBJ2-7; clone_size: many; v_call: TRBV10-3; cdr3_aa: CAISETGASYEQYF; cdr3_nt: TGTGCCATCAGTGAGACAGGAGCCTCCTACGAGCAGTACTTC
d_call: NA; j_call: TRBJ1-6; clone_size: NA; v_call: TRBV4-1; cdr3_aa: CASSQELVRGNSPLHF; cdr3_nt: TGCGCCAGCAGCCAAGAGCTTGTGAGAGGCAATTCACCCCTCCACTTT
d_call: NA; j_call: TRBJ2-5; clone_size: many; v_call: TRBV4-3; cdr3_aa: CASSQGGVAETQYF; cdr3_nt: TGCGCCAGCAGCCAAGGCGGGGTCGCGGAGACCCAGTACTTC
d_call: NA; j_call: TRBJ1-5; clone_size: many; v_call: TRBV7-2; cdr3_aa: CASSFRAALEPQHF; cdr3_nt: TGTGCCAGCAGCTTCAGGGCCGCCCTTGAGCCCCAGCATTTT
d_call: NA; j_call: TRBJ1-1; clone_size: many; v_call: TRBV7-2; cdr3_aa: CASTRGLNTEAFF; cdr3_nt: TGTGCCAGCACCCGAGGGCTCAACACTGAAGCTTTCTTT
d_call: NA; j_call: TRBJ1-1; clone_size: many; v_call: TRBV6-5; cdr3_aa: CASSYALQSEAFF; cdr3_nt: TGTGCCAGCAGTTACGCCCTCCAGAGTGAAGCTTTCTTT
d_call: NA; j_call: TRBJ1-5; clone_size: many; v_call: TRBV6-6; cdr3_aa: CASSLEGTIPQHF; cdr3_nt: TGTGCCAGCAGTTTGGAGGGGACAATTCCGCAGCATTTT